Below are 21 T cell receptor beta chains sequenced from a single sample in a study of cytomegalovirus exposure and HLA in healthy donors (TCRdb year 2017). Library method: the immunoSEQ multiplex PCR assay. The multiplex PCR relied on a mix of 60 forward primers for TCR Vbeta segments and 13 reverse primers for TCR Jbeta segments. TCRdb took over this immuneACCESS table, retaining in-frame rearrangements with V and J assigned. Such tables are incomplete; in checked studies, under half of the missing clones stem from an unresolved V gene, and the remainder is unexplained. Per the sample table, the count is approximately 50,000 clones. The biggest ten clones account for more than 5.5% of the sample. Material for sequencing was PBMCs. The receptor set was obtained from a male donor in good health and CMV-seropositive.

The chain recombines TRBV5-4 with TRBJ1-2, with 7 bases fitting TRBD1. The J segment lost 6 bases and the V segment lost 0 bases, leaving 8 bases of the junction unmatched. The germline gives CDR1 SGHNT, CDR2 YYREEE (reference sequence). This CDR3 has 15 residues. CDR3 in DNA: TGTGCCAGCAGCTTGGAACCGGGACAGTTTGATGGCTACACCTTC. Amino acids: CASSLEPGQFDGYTF.

CDR3 DNA: TGTGCCAGCAGCTTGAGGGACAGCTCCTACGAGCAGTACTTC. Residues: CASSLRDSSYEQYF. The chain recombines TRBV5-6 with TRBJ2-7; the match to TRBD1 covers 7 bases. Germline assignment: CDR1 SGHDT and CDR2 YYEEEE. This CDR3 is built from 14 residues. The ends lost 1 base at V and 0 bases at J; junction bases unmatched: 1.

The V and J genes are TRBV6-5 and TRBJ1-5, with a tentative D call TRBD1 (6 bases). V was shortened by 10 bases and J by 0 bases, with 13 bases between the two germline ends. CDR3 length equals 14 residues. The germline gives CDR1 MNHEY, CDR2 SVGAGI. CDR3: CATGDTYSNQPQHF. Here the CDR3 DNA reads TGTGCCACCGGGGACACCTATAGCAATCAGCCCCAGCATTTT.

The genes are TRBV7-3 and TRBJ2-2, with D perhaps TRBD1 (6 bases). This CDR3 region has 12 residues. The germline V gene has CDR1 SGHTA and CDR2 FQGTGA. V was trimmed by 9 bases and J by 6 bases, leaving 11 bases between them. The DNA of the CDR3 is TGTGCCAGTAAACAGGGATCCGGGGAGCTGTTTTTT. It encodes CASKQGSGELFF.

The gene calls are TRBV4-3 and TRBJ2-3; 7 nucleotides line up with TRBD1. V shed 4 bases and J 0 bases; nucleotides not matched to a gene: 7. Looked up from germline, CDR1 is LGHNA and CDR2 is YSLEER. The CDR3 length is 16 residues. The CDR3 coding sequence is TGCGCCAGCAGCCGCGACAGGGAGACTAGCACAGATACGCAGTATTTT. It is translated as CASSRDRETSTDTQYF.

This rearrangement joins TRBV18 to TRBJ2-7; 10 bases match TRBD1. The CDR3 loop spans 14 amino acids. V dropped 2 bases and J dropped 4; count of bases not matched to a gene: 2. Germline V gene data show CDR1 as KGHSH and CDR2 as LQKENI. CDR3 protein: CASSPDRGRYEQYF. CDR3 nucleotide sequence: TGTGCCAGCTCACCAGACAGGGGGCGGTACGAGCAGTACTTC.

CDR3 in amino acids: CATDRDHEQFF. CDR3 in DNA: TGTGCCACCGACAGGGACCATGAGCAGTTCTTC. J is TRBJ2-1 and V is TRBV19; 7 nucleotides align to TRBD1. Losses at the gene ends were 10 bases for V and 8 bases for J; bases not matched to a gene: 5. Germline CDR1 and CDR2: LNHDA and SQIVND (reference sequence). This CDR3 contains 11 residues.

The J gene is TRBJ2-7, the V gene TRBV28, with 10 bases that match TRBD1. V lost 2 bases, J lost 5 bases, and 6 bases stayed unmatched. Germline V CDR1 and CDR2: MDHEN, SYDVKM. The CDR3 spans 15 residues. CDR3 protein: CASSLMWDRGNEQYF. The DNA for the CDR3 is TGTGCCAGCAGTTTAATGTGGGACAGGGGAAACGAGCAGTACTTC.

The chain recombines TRBV7-9 with TRBJ2-3; a possible D gene is TRBD1 (5 bases). CDR1 and CDR2 (germline): SEHNR, FQNEAQ (reference sequence). The length of the CDR3 is 15 residues. V was shortened by 3 bases and J by 1 base, with 11 bases between the two germline ends. The CDR3 spells CASSLIRGGTDTQYF. The CDR3 DNA follows: TGTGCCAGCAGCTTGATTAGGGGTGGCACAGATACGCAGTATTTT.

The J gene is TRBJ2-7, the V gene TRBV4-1; TRBD1 matches 9 bases. Germline loops: CDR1 MGHRA, CDR2 YSYEKL. With 4 bases clipped from V and 2 bases from J, the junction kept 6 bases outside the gene matches. There are 15 residues in the CDR3. DNA for the CDR3: TGCGCCAGCAGCCGGGCGAGACAGGGGGCCTACGAGCAGTACTTC. It is translated as CASSRARQGAYEQYF.

The chain uses TRBV7-9 and TRBJ2-5; D possibly corresponds to TRBD2 (7 bases). This CDR3 is built from 15 residues. V dropped 1 base and J dropped 1 base, with 10 bases sitting between them. The V gene's germline CDR1 is SEHNR and CDR2 FQNEAQ (reference sequence). The CDR3, as DNA: TGTGCCAGCAGCTTAGGTCGGGGGGCCCAAGAGACCCAGTACTTC. It yields the protein CASSLGRGAQETQYF.

This chain links TRBV18 with TRBJ2-7; 9 bases are shared with TRBD1. V shed 2 bases and J 3 bases; nucleotides not matched to a gene: 8. CDR1 and CDR2 (germline): KGHSH, LQKENI. The CDR3 loop spans 16 amino acids. As DNA, the CDR3 is TGTGCCAGCTCACCAGACCGGGACAGGGTTGTCTACGAGCAGTACTTC. Translation: CASSPDRDRVVYEQYF.

The rearrangement links TRBV9 to TRBJ1-2; no firm D call. The germline CDR1 and CDR2 sequences are SGDLS and YYNGEE. The CDR3 contains 15 residues. V was cut by 0 bases and J by 5 bases, with 14 bases left in between. The CDR3 sequence: CASSVGQASSYGYTF. CDR3 coding DNA: TGTGCCAGCAGCGTAGGCCAGGCCAGTTCATATGGCTACACCTTC.

The rearrangement links TRBV28 to TRBJ2-3, with 7 bases matching TRBD2. The CDR3 length is 13 residues. V dropped 7 bases and J dropped 6; count of bases not matched to a gene: 7. Germline V lookup: CDR1 MDHEN, CDR2 SYDVKM. The CDR3 DNA is TGTGCCAGCACCCGGACTAGTTCGGATACGCAGTATTTT. Protein product: CASTRTSSDTQYF. The full variable domain, its missing parts supplied by reference TRBV28 and TRBJ2-3, is DVKVTQSSRYLVKRTGEKVFLECVQDMDHENMFWYRQDPGLGLRLIYFSYDVKMKEKGDIPEGYSVSREKKERFSLILESASTNQTSMYLCASTRTSSDTQYFGPGTRLTVL.

The chain links TRBV4-3 to TRBJ2-1; D is perhaps TRBD1 (5 bases). CDR3 length equals 17 residues. Germline CDR1 and CDR2: LGHNA and YSLEER. V was trimmed by 4 bases and J by 4 bases, leaving 20 bases between them. The CDR3 protein is CASSPPPGVGRYNEQFF. The CDR3 nucleotides read TGCGCCAGCAGCCCCCCCCCGGGCGTGGGGCGTTACAATGAGCAGTTCTTC.

V and J are TRBV5-1 and TRBJ1-2; 9 bases fit TRBD1. After removal of 4 bases from V and 4 bases from J, the junction contained 20 bases not matched to a gene. The germline V gene has CDR1 SGHRS and CDR2 YFSETQ. The CDR3 is 19 amino acids. The CDR3: CASSAWTGDERLMVYGYTF. CDR3 DNA: TGCGCCAGCAGCGCATGGACAGGGGACGAACGTCTTATGGTCTATGGCTACACCTTC.

V is TRBV6-5 and J is TRBJ2-3; D call uncertain. The CDR3 has 11 residues. CDR1 and CDR2 from the germline V gene are MNHEY and SVGAGI. V lost 4 bases and J 6 bases, leaving 5 bases between the germline ends. CDR3 sequence reads: CASSFGDTQYF. The CDR3 DNA is TGTGCCAGCAGTTTCGGGGATACGCAGTATTTT.

The J gene is TRBJ2-5, the V gene TRBV5-6; the match to TRBD2 covers 7 bases. The J call may be in error: the DNA end matches TRBJ2-7 better. The germline V gene encodes CDR1 SGHDT and CDR2 YYEEEE. This CDR3 spans 15 amino acids. The CDR3 here is CASSLGPGGTYEQYF. The CDR3 DNA sequence: TGTGCCAGCAGCTTGGGCCCCGGGGGGACCTACGAGCAGTACTTC.

The chain carries TRBV5-1 and TRBJ2-2; D unresolved. The V end was cut by 2 bases, the J end by 6 bases, with 20 bases between. The CDR3 extends over 17 amino acids. Germline V gives CDR1 SGHRS, CDR2 YFSETQ. The CDR3 protein is CASSFRTAAPIAGELFF. CDR3 nucleotide sequence: TGCGCCAGCAGCTTCCGTACTGCGGCCCCAATCGCCGGGGAGCTGTTTTTT.

This chain connects TRBV14 to TRBJ2-7, with a possible D match to TRBD2 (7 bases). The CDR3 sequence is 15 residues long. Trimming removed 0 bases from V and 4 bases from J, with 13 bases in between. Germline CDR1 reads SGHDN; CDR2 reads FVKESK. Here the CDR3 DNA reads TGTGCCAGCAGCCAAGAACGGGGGGCCGTTTACGAGCAGTACTTC. Translating it yields CASSQERGAVYEQYF.

The V and J genes are TRBV2 and TRBJ1-1, with no clear D. This CDR3 is built from 14 residues. In germline, CDR1 is SNHLY, CDR2 FYNNEI. V shed 6 bases and J shed 0 bases, with 11 bases lying between them. The CDR3 is CASRVTTLNTEAFF. The CDR3 DNA follows: TGTGCCAGCAGAGTGACAACTCTGAACACTGAAGCTTTCTTT.